This TCR beta chain was identified during a study of OX40 agonist ivuxolimab in advanced cancers. Study-level results: Some patients without response likewise showed low normalized clonal expansion. The study found that CD8+ T cells averaged more expanded clones than CD4+. The CD4+ and CD8+ T cells in the blood had expanded clonally by week 6 at 0.1 to 3.0 mg/kg.

V lost 0 bases to trimming and J lost 2 bases, with 20 bases between them. The CDR3 has 19 amino acids. Germline values: CDR1 SGHDT, CDR2 YYEEEE. About this clone: What it binds is not known.

Produced via immunoSEQ multiplex PCR; TCRdb's table is partial and in-frame only. The sample has tens of thousands of clones; 80% to 95% are singletons. V gene TRBV5-6 combines with J gene TRBJ1-4; D possibly corresponds to TRBD1 (5 bases). The source of this sequence is an adult with an advanced solid tumor such as melanoma, head and neck, liver or kidney cancer. Source: CD4+ or CD8+ T cells sorted from blood, taken in a trial of the OX40 agonist ivuxolimab. The chain's CDR3 is CASSLDAYRRLGTNEKLFF. The CDR3 coding sequence is TGTGCCAGCAGCTTGGATGCGTACAGGAGGCTTGGGACTAATGAAAAACTGTTTTTT.